This T cell receptor (beta chain) originates from a study of T cell responses to AZD1222 COVID-19 vaccine. Study outcomes and limitations: Clonal diversity was possibly underestimated; the donors were predominantly white British and more often female. Repertoire sampling was restricted to post-peak T cell response timepoints. Seropositive at baseline were only a handful of AZD1222 recipients.

The CDR3 runs to 14 residues. CDR1 and CDR2 (germline): SGHTA, FQGNSA. V gave up 1 base and J gave up 4 bases, with 9 bases separating them. Profiled with immunoSEQ multiplex PCR; TCRdb holds only in-frame clones, not every one. The table lists 110,000 to 150,000 clones, over 80% of them singletons. Turning to this clone: Its specificity is unknown.

This chain links TRBV7-2 with TRBJ2-3; a weak D match, TRBD2 (6 bases). This clonotype originated in an adult who received the AZD1222 COVID-19 vaccine. This specimen consisted of peripheral blood, obtained 28 days after the second AZD1222 dose. CDR3 amino acids: CASSLVVAADTQYF. CDR3 DNA sequence: TGTGCCAGCAGCTTAGTGGTAGCGGCAGATACGCAGTATTTT.